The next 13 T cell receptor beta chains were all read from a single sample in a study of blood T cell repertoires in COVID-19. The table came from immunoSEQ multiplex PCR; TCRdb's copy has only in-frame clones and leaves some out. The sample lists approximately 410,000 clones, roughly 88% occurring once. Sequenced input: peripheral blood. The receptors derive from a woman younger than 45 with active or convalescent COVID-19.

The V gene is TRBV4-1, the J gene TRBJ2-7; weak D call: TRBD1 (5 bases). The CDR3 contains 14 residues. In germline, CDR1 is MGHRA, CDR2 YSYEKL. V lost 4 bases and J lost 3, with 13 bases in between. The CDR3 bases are TGCGCCAGCAGCCCGTCTAGGGGCGACTACGAGCAGTACTTC. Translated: CASSPSRGDYEQYF.

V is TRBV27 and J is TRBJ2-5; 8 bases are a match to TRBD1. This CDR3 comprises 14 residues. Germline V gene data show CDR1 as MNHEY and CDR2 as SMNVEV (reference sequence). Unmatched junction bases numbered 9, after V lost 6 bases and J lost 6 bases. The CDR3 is CASRFSGGDQTQYF. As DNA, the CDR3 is TGTGCCAGCAGGTTTTCAGGGGGCGATCAGACCCAGTACTTC.

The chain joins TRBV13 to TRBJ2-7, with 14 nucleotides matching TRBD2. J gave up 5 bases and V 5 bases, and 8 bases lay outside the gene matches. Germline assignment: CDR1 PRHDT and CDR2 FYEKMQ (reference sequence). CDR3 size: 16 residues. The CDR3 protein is CASSPGLAGGEDEQYF. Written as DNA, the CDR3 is TGTGCCAGCAGCCCTGGACTAGCGGGGGGAGAAGACGAGCAGTACTTC.

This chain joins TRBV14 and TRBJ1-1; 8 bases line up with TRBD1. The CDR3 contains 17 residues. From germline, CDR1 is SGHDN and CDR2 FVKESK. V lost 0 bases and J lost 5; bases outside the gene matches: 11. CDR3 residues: CASSQEIWAGGWTEAFF. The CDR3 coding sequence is TGTGCCAGCAGCCAAGAAATTTGGGCAGGGGGCTGGACTGAAGCTTTCTTT.

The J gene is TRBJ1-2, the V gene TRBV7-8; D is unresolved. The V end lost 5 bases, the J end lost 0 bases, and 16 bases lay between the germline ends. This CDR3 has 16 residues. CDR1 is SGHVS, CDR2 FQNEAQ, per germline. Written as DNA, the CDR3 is TGTGCCAGCAGCCCCCGAGAGGCAGCAGCTAACTATGGCTACACCTTC. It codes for CASSPREAAANYGYTF.

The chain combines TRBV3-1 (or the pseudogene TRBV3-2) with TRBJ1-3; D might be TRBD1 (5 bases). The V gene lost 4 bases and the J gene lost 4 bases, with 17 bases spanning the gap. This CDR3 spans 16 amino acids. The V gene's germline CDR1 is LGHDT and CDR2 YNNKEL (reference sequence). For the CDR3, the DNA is TGTGCCAGCAGCCCCTCGGAGGGGCTGCTCGGAAACACCATATATTTT. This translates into CASSPSEGLLGNTIYF.

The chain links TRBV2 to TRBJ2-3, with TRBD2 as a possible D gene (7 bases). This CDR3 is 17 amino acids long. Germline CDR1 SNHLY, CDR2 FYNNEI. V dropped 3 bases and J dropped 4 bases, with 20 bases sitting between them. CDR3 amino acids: CASSERWGRESSDTQYF. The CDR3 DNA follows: TGTGCCAGCAGTGAGAGATGGGGGCGGGAGTCGTCAGATACGCAGTATTTT. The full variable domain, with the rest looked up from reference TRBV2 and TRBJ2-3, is EPEVTQTPSHQVTQMGQEVILRCVPISNHLYFYWYRQILGQKVEFLVSFYNNEISEKSEIFDDQFSVERPDGSNFTLKIRSTKLEDSAMYFCASSERWGRESSDTQYFGPGTRLTVL.

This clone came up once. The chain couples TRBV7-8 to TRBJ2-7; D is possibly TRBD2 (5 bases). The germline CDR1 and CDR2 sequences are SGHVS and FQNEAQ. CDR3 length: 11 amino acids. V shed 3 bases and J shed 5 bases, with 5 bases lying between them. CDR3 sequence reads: CASSFGDEQYF. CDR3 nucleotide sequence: TGTGCCAGCAGCTTCGGGGACGAGCAGTACTTC.

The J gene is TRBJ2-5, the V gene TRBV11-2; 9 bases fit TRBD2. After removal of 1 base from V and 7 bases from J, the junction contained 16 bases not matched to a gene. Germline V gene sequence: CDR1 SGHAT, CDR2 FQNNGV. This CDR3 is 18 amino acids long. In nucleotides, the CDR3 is TGTGCCAGCAGCTTAGGTGTAAACAAGCGGGAGGAACGCTGGACCCAGTACTTC. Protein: CASSLGVNKREERWTQYF. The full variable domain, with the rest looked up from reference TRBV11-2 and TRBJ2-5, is EAGVAQSPRYKIIEKRQSVAFWCNPISGHATLYWYQQILGQGPKLLIQFQNNGVVDDSQLPKDRFSAERLKGVDSTLKIQPAKLEDSAVYLCASSLGVNKREERWTQYFGPGTRLLVL.

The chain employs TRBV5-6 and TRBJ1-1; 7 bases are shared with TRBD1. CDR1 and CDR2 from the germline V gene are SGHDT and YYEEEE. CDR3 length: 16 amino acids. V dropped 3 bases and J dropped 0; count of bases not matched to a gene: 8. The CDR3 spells CASSSDGGTVNTEAFF. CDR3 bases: TGTGCCAGCAGCTCGGATGGAGGGACAGTGAACACTGAAGCTTTCTTT.

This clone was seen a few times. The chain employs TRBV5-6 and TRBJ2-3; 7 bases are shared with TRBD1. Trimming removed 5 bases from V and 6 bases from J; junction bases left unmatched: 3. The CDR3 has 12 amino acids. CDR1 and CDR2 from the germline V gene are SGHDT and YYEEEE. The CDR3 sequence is CASRQQGDTQYF. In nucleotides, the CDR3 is TGTGCCAGCAGGCAACAGGGGGATACGCAGTATTTT. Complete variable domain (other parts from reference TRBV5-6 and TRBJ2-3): DAGVTQSPTHLIKTRGQQVTLRCSPKSGHDTVSWYQQALGQGPQFIFQYYEEEERQRGNFPDRFSGHQFPNYSSELNVNALLLGDSALYLCASRQQGDTQYFGPGTRLTVL.

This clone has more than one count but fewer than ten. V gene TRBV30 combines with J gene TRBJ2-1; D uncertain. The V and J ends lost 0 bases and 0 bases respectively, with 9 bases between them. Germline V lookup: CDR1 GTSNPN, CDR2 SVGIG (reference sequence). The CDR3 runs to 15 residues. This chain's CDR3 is CAWSVRATSYNEQFF. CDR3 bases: TGTGCCTGGAGTGTACGAGCGACCTCCTACAATGAGCAGTTCTTC. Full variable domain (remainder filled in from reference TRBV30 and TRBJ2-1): SQTIHQWPATLVQPVGSPLSLECTVEGTSNPNLYWYRQAAGRGLQLLFYSVGIGQISSEVPQNLSASRPQDRQFILSSKKLLLSDSGFYLCAWSVRATSYNEQFFGPGTRLTVL.

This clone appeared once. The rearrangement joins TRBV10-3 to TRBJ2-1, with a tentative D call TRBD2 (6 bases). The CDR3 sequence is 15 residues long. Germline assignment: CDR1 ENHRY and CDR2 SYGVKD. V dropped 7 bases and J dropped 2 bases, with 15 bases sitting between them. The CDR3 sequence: CAITGGIGTYNEQFF. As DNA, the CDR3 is TGTGCCATCACTGGGGGGATAGGGACCTACAATGAGCAGTTCTTC.